This section outlines one TCR beta chain sequence together with its context. The source of the sample is a study of OX40 agonist ivuxolimab in advanced cancers. At the level of the study: Those enrolled were 80% to 85% male, with a mean age of approximately 60 years and ages from roughly 20 to 85.

Data came from immunoSEQ multiplex PCR; TCRdb stores just in-frame clones and leaves some out. The sample holds more than 65,000 clones, about 85% seen once. The clonotype originates from an adult with an advanced solid tumor such as melanoma, head and neck, liver or kidney cancer. The sequences come from CD4+ or CD8+ T cells sorted from blood, collected in a trial of the OX40 agonist ivuxolimab.

The CDR3 DNA reads TGTGCCAGTAGTATAGCGTTAGGCACTGAAGCTTTCTTT. Translating gives CASSIALGTEAFF. This chain links TRBV19 with TRBJ1-1; D remains unclear. The CDR3 extends over 13 amino acids. V was trimmed by 1 base and J by 4 bases, leaving 7 bases between them. CDR1 LNHDA and CDR2 SQIVND come from the germline V gene (reference sequence).